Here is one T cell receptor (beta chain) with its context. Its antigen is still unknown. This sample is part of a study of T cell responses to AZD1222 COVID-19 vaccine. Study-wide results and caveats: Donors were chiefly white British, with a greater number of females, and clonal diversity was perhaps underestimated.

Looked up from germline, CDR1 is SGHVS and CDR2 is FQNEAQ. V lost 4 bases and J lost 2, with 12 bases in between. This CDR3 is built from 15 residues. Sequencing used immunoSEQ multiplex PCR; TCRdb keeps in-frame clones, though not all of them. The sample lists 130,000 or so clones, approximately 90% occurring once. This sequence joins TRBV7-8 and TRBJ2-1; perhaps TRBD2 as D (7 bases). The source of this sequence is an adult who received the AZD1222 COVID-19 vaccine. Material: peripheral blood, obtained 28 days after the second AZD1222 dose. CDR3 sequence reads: CASSSRGGPYNEQFF. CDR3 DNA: TGTGCCAGCAGCTCTCGCGGGGGCCCCTACAATGAGCAGTTCTTC. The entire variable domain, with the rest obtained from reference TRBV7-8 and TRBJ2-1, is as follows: GAGVSQSPRYKVAKRGQDVALRCDPISGHVSLFWYQQALGQGPEFLTYFQNEAQLDKSGLPSDRFFAERPEGSVSTLKIQRTQQEDSAVYLCASSSRGGPYNEQFFGPGTRLTVL.